The clone carrying this T cell receptor beta chain showed up just a few times. Profiled with immunoSEQ multiplex PCR; TCRdb holds only in-frame clones, not every one. The sample holds 90,000 to 150,000 clones, about 87% seen once. Germline CDR1 SGDLS, CDR2 YYNGEE. CDR3 length: 17 residues. The V segment lost 2 bases and the J segment 0 bases; nucleotides outside the gene matches: 8. This record belongs to a study of control samples from healthy donors and cancer patients. The receptor comes from a man aged 35-49 years in good health. The sample consisted of blood. The V call is TRBV9, the J call TRBJ1-5; TRBD1 matches 7 bases. The CDR3 sequence is CASSVDDRVHSNQPQHF. CDR3 coding DNA: TGTGCCAGCAGCGTCGACGACAGGGTCCATAGCAATCAGCCCCAGCATTTT.